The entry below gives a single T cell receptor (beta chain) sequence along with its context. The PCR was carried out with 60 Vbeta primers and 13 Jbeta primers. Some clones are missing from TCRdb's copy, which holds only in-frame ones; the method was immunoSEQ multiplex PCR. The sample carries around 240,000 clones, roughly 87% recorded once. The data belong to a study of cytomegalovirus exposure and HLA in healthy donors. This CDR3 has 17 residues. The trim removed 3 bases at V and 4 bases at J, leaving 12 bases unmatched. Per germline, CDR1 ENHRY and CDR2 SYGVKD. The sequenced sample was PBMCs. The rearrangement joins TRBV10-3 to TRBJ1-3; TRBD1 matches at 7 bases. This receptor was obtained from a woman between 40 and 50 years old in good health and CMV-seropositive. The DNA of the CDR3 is TGTGCCATCAGTGACCTCCCAGGGACAGCGGACGGAAACACCATATATTTT. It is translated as CAISDLPGTADGNTIYF.